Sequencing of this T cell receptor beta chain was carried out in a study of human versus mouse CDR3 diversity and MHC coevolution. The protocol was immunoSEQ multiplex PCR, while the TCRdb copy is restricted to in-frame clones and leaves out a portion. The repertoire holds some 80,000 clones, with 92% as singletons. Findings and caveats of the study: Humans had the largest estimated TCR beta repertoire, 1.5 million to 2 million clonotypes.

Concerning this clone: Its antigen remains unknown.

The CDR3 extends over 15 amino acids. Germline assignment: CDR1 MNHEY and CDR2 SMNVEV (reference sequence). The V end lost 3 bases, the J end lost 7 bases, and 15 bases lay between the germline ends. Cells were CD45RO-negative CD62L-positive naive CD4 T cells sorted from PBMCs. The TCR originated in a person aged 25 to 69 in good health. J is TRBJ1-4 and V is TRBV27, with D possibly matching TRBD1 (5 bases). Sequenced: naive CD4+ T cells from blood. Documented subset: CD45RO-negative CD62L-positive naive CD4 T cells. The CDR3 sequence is CASSFYSGGSEKLFF. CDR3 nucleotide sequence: TGTGCCAGCAGTTTTTATTCCGGGGGTAGTGAAAAACTGTTTTTT.